This TCR beta chain originates from a study of T cell responses to AZD1222 COVID-19 vaccine. Overall study findings and caveats: In all cases, repertoires were sampled only after the peak T cell response. Reports indicate that nearly half of spike-specific TCRs are directed at unmutated variant regions.

Germline CDR1 SGHNT, CDR2 YYREEE (reference sequence). CDR3 size: 14 residues. V lost 6 bases to trimming and J lost 5 bases, with 15 bases between them. As for this clone: Its cognate antigen is unknown.

This table comes from immunoSEQ multiplex PCR, and its TCRdb copy is limited to in-frame clones, with some not included. The table includes 110,000 to 150,000 clones, 90% to 95% detected once. The V call is TRBV5-4, the J call TRBJ1-5; TRBD1 is a possible D gene (5 bases). This clonotype was obtained from an adult in good health. This sample comprised peripheral blood, obtained on day 0 of AZD1222 vaccination. Written as DNA, the CDR3 is TGTGCCAGCACCCGTCAGGGTGAGGATCAGCCCCAGCATTTT. It translates to CASTRQGEDQPQHF.